The 27 T cell receptor beta chains given below trace back to one sample, sequenced in a study of OX40 agonist ivuxolimab in advanced cancers. Only in-frame clones appear in the TCRdb table, and some are missing; sequencing was by immunoSEQ multiplex PCR. The sample records 17,000 or so clones, 70% to 90% being singletons. The starting material was CD4+ or CD8+ T cells sorted from blood, obtained in a trial of the OX40 agonist ivuxolimab. Receptor source: an adult with an advanced solid tumor such as melanoma, head and neck, liver or kidney cancer.

The V call is TRBV7-8, the J call TRBJ2-7; D not certain. V lost 4 bases to trimming and J lost 1 base, with 11 bases between them. The germline CDR1 and CDR2 sequences are SGHVS and FQNEAQ. The CDR3 is 14 residues long. Here the CDR3 DNA reads TGTGCCAGCAGCTCAGTCACCCTGTCCTACGAGCAGTACTTC. Translating gives CASSSVTLSYEQYF.

This clone was seen a single time. This chain connects TRBV2 to TRBJ2-7; no clear D gene. V shed 8 bases and J shed 2 bases, with 7 bases lying between them. Per germline, CDR1 SNHLY and CDR2 FYNNEI. The CDR3 is 11 residues long. The CDR3, as DNA: TGTGCCAGCCTGCTGGCCTACGAGCAGTACTTC. Translating gives CASLLAYEQYF.

The rearrangement uses TRBV7-7 and TRBJ2-7; a possible D gene is TRBD1 (7 bases). From germline, CDR1 is SSHAT and CDR2 FNYEAQ (reference sequence). This CDR3 region has 15 residues. Trimming pared 3 bases from V and 0 bases from J, leaving 12 bases between. The CDR3: CASSLGRGDSYEQYF. Written as DNA, the CDR3 is TGTGCCAGCAGCTTGGGCAGGGGGGACTCCTACGAGCAGTACTTC.

The rearrangement uses TRBV30 and TRBJ2-6; no firm D call. Germline V lookup: CDR1 GTSNPN, CDR2 SVGIG (reference sequence). The CDR3 covers 12 residues. V was trimmed by 4 bases and J by 4 bases, leaving 5 bases between them. CDR3 region: CAWNSGANVLTF. Written as DNA, the CDR3 is TGTGCCTGGAATTCCGGGGCCAACGTCCTGACTTTC.

The chain carries TRBV4-3 and TRBJ2-1; 10 nucleotides agree with TRBD2. CDR1 and CDR2 from the germline V gene are LGHNA and YSLEER. CDR3 length: 17 residues. Trimming took 1 base from V and 3 from J; bases not matched to a gene: 6. The CDR3 DNA reads as TGCGCCAGCAGCCAAGCGGCTAGCGGGGGTTTCTACAATGAGCAGTTCTTC. Translating gives CASSQAASGGFYNEQFF.

The V gene is TRBV4-3, the J gene TRBJ1-2; maybe TRBD1 (6 bases). Trimming cost V 0 bases and J 6 bases, with 11 bases left between them. Germline V gives CDR1 LGHNA, CDR2 YSLEER. The CDR3 runs to 14 residues. The CDR3 DNA reads TGCGCCAGCAGCCAAGATCCGGGGGCGAATGGCTACACCTTC. Protein product: CASSQDPGANGYTF.

J is TRBJ1-5 and V is TRBV19, with D maybe TRBD1 (6 bases). Germline CDR1 and CDR2: LNHDA and SQIVND (reference sequence). The CDR3 runs 14 residues. Trimming took 3 bases from V and 3 from J, leaving 9 bases between them. The CDR3 loop reads CASSMGGLNQPQHF. CDR3 sequence (DNA): TGTGCCAGTAGTATGGGGGGGCTCAATCAGCCCCAGCATTTT.

The V call is TRBV2, the J call TRBJ2-3; 14 nucleotides align to TRBD2. CDR1 and CDR2 from the germline V gene are SNHLY and FYNNEI. The V and J ends lost 2 bases and 4 bases, in that order; junction bases with no gene match: 8. The CDR3 is 18 amino acids. The CDR3 region has the DNA TGTGCCAGCAGTGAAACCCCGGGACTAGCGGGAGCCGCAGATACGCAGTATTTT. It yields the protein CASSETPGLAGAADTQYF.

This chain uses TRBV6-1 with TRBJ2-7, with D perhaps matching TRBD2 (6 bases). Germline loops: CDR1 MNHNS, CDR2 SASEGT. Trimming shortened V by 6 bases and J by 1 base, and 13 bases separated the two germline ends. CDR3 length: 14 amino acids. The CDR3 region is CASSIQGGSYEQYF. CDR3 nucleotide sequence: TGTGCCAGCAGCATACAAGGAGGGTCCTACGAGCAGTACTTC.

V and J are TRBV6-5 and TRBJ2-7; D unclear. Germline CDR1 reads MNHEY; CDR2 reads SVGAGI. The CDR3 is 14 residues long. The V end lost 6 bases, the J end lost 4 bases, and 16 bases lay between the germline ends. The CDR3 DNA is TGTGCCAGCAGCCCCGACGGTCTAGGGTACGAGCAGTACTTC. Translation gives CASSPDGLGYEQYF.

The V gene is TRBV18, the J gene TRBJ1-4; unclear D gene. The CDR3 has 13 residues. Trimming pared 6 bases from V and 3 bases from J, leaving 8 bases between. The germline V gene encodes CDR1 KGHSH and CDR2 LQKENI. The CDR3 region has the DNA TGTGCCAGCTCCCCGCAGTCTAATGAAAAACTGTTTTTT. This codes for CASSPQSNEKLFF.

This sequence joins TRBV6-5 and TRBJ2-4, with TRBD1 as a possible D gene (6 bases). CDR1 MNHEY and CDR2 SVGAGI come from the germline V gene. Trimming took 5 bases from V and 7 from J, leaving 12 bases between them. The CDR3 length is 13 residues. The CDR3 coding sequence is TGTGCCAGCAGTGAAGGGGGTTGGAACATTCAGTACTTC. This sequence encodes CASSEGGWNIQYF.

DNA for the CDR3: TGTGCCAGCAGAAAGGAGTCTAGCACAGATACGCAGTATTTT. This encodes CASRKESSTDTQYF. The chain has TRBV25-1 and TRBJ2-3; D not certain. Trimming shortened V by 6 bases and J by 0 bases, and 10 bases separated the two germline ends. The V gene's germline CDR1 is MGHDK and CDR2 SYGVNS. This CDR3 contains 14 residues.

The chain recombines TRBV10-3 with TRBJ2-1; TRBD2 might be the D (6 bases). Germline values: CDR1 ENHRY, CDR2 SYGVKD. The CDR3 covers 16 residues. Trimming took off 3 bases at V and 3 bases at J, with 15 bases between the two ends. The DNA for the CDR3 is TGTGCCATCAGTGATCCGTTTCGCGGGATCTACAATGAGCAGTTCTTC. Residues: CAISDPFRGIYNEQFF.

The rearrangement links TRBV19 to TRBJ1-1; D unclear. This CDR3 is built from 12 residues. The ends were cut back, 6 bases at V and 5 bases at J, with 10 bases in the middle. Germline V gene data show CDR1 as LNHDA and CDR2 as SQIVND (reference sequence). The DNA of the CDR3 is TGTGCCAGTAGATTGACGGGGACTGAAGCTTTCTTT. The encoded protein is CASRLTGTEAFF. Together with reference TRBV19 and TRBJ1-1, the CDR3 gives the full variable domain: DGGITQSPKYLFRKEGQNVTLSCEQNLNHDAMYWYRQDPGQGLRLIYYSQIVNDFQKGDIAEGYSVSREKKESFPLTVTSAQKNPTAFYLCASRLTGTEAFFGQGTRLTVV.

This clone was detected once. V usage is TRBV4-1 and J usage is TRBJ2-5; D ambiguous. The J call is uncertain, as TRBJ2-7 better fits the DNA end. Germline CDR1 is MGHRA and CDR2 is YSYEKL. The CDR3 is 13 residues long. The CDR3 here is CASSRTASDEQYF. CDR3 nucleotides: TGCGCCAGCAGCCGCACAGCAAGCGACGAGCAGTACTTC.

The rearrangement links TRBV5-1 to TRBJ1-5; D is unresolved. The V gene lost 2 bases and the J gene lost 5 bases, with 8 bases spanning the gap. Germline values: CDR1 SGHRS, CDR2 YFSETQ. This CDR3 has 13 residues. The CDR3 loop is CASSLYGDQPQHF. DNA of the CDR3: TGCGCCAGCAGCTTATACGGGGATCAGCCCCAGCATTTT.

The chain uses TRBV2 and TRBJ2-7, with 7 bases fitting TRBD1. Trimming at V came to 3 bases and at J to 0 bases, leaving 5 bases not matched to a gene. Germline assignment: CDR1 SNHLY and CDR2 FYNNEI. CDR3 length: 15 residues. The CDR3 bases are TGTGCCAGCAGTGAGATGGGACAGAGCTCCTACGAGCAGTACTTC. Translation gives CASSEMGQSSYEQYF.

This clone was seen a few times. This sequence joins TRBV7-9 and TRBJ2-2; D unresolved. V dropped 5 bases and J dropped 0 bases, with 7 bases sitting between them. The CDR3 consists of 14 residues. CDR1 and CDR2 from the germline V gene are SEHNR and FQNEAQ (reference sequence). CDR3 in DNA: TGTGCCAGCAGCGCCACGTCGAACACCGGGGAGCTGTTTTTT. As protein: CASSATSNTGELFF.

The V gene is TRBV19, the J gene TRBJ2-3; TRBD2 matches at 8 bases. Germline lookup yields CDR1 LNHDA and CDR2 SQIVND (reference sequence). J lost 0 bases, V lost 1 base, and 9 bases had no gene match. CDR3 size: 18 residues. The CDR3, as DNA: TGTGCCAGTAGTATAGGGGGACTAGGTTTCAGTAGCACAGATACGCAGTATTTT. It is translated as CASSIGGLGFSSTDTQYF.

Regarding this clone: Other DNA sequences in the sample encode the same CDR3. This rearrangement joins TRBV7-3 to TRBJ2-7; a weak D match, TRBD1 (5 bases). The CDR3 is 15 residues long. V was shortened by 2 bases and J by 4 bases, with 15 bases between the two germline ends. Germline V gene data show CDR1 as SGHTA and CDR2 as FQGTGA. This CDR3 is CASSLQGWPSYEQYF. CDR3 nucleotides: TGTGCCAGCAGCTTACAGGGATGGCCCTCTTACGAGCAGTACTTC.

This chain uses TRBV6-1 with TRBJ2-3, with 13 bases that match TRBD2. CDR1 MNHNS and CDR2 SASEGT come from the germline V gene. Losses at the gene ends were 4 bases for V and 6 bases for J; bases not matched to a gene: 4. The CDR3 consists of 15 residues. The CDR3 DNA sequence: TGTGCCAGCAGTGGACTAGCGGGAGGTGTGGATACGCAGTATTTT. Its translation: CASSGLAGGVDTQYF.

The chain joins TRBV6-5 to TRBJ2-7; the match to TRBD2 covers 7 bases. V was clipped by 6 bases and J by 1 base; unmatched bases: 6. Germline V gives CDR1 MNHEY, CDR2 SVGAGI. CDR3 size: 14 residues. The CDR3 DNA is TGTGCCAGCAGCATCCTAGCGGAGTCCTACGAGCAGTACTTC. Amino acid sequence: CASSILAESYEQYF.

The CDR3 here is CASSQEGGYGYTF. In DNA, the CDR3 is TGCGCCAGCAGCCAAGAAGGGGGGTATGGCTACACCTTC. This chain uses TRBV4-3 with TRBJ1-2; D is possibly TRBD1 (6 bases). CDR1 LGHNA and CDR2 YSLEER come from the germline V gene. Deletions cut 0 bases from V and 5 bases from J, with 7 bases between. The CDR3 is made up of 13 amino acids.

The V and J genes are TRBV5-1 and TRBJ2-1; no definite D call. Trimming shortened V by 4 bases and J by 1 base, and 12 bases separated the two germline ends. Germline V gene sequence: CDR1 SGHRS, CDR2 YFSETQ. The CDR3 length is 15 residues. The CDR3 region has the DNA TGCGCCAGCAGCCCGACCAGAGGATCCTACAATGAGCAGTTCTTC. Amino acid sequence: CASSPTRGSYNEQFF.

The chain employs TRBV11-2 and TRBJ2-7, with 7 bases identical to TRBD1. J was trimmed by 4 bases and V by 5 bases; bases with no gene match: 5. The CDR3 consists of 13 residues. CDR1 SGHAT and CDR2 FQNNGV come from the germline V gene. CDR3 DNA: TGTGCCAGCAGCCCGGGACAGCTTTACGAGCAGTACTTC. This sequence encodes CASSPGQLYEQYF. Combining the CDR3 with reference TRBV11-2 and TRBJ2-7 gives the whole variable domain EAGVAQSPRYKIIEKRQSVAFWCNPISGHATLYWYQQILGQGPKLLIQFQNNGVVDDSQLPKDRFSAERLKGVDSTLKIQPAKLEDSAVYLCASSPGQLYEQYFGPGTRLTVT.

Concerning this clone: Relative to the germline gene, one junction end is altered; a read error may explain this. The V and J genes are TRBV6-1 and TRBJ2-7, with TRBD2 matching over 7 bases. Germline loops: CDR1 MNHNS, CDR2 SASEGT. CDR3 length: 9 amino acids. This CDR3 reads CASGRGENF. The CDR3 DNA is TGTGCCAGCGGGAGGGGAGAGAACTTC.